The source of this T cell receptor (beta chain) is a study of cytomegalovirus exposure and HLA in healthy donors. Overall study: The roughly 120 validation repertoires used the same platform as the 650 to 800 first-cohort repertoires, a later analysis reported. Study-wide results and limits: Cytomegalovirus-associated TCR beta chains were listed, numbering around 150. Subsequent analysis of the roughly 120 validation repertoires found a tendency for first-cohort TCR clusters to co-occur.

A word on this clone: Antigen unknown.

The assay was immunoSEQ multiplex PCR, and TCRdb's table has in-frame clones only and misses some. Of about 250,000 clones listed, 85% to 90% are singletons. Germline CDR1 and CDR2: SGHAT and FQNNGV. The CDR3 is 13 residues long. V was clipped by 4 bases and J by 6 bases, with 11 bases between them. This clonotype was obtained from a man between 18 and 35 years old in good health and CMV-seronegative. This chain uses TRBV11-2 with TRBJ2-3; D gene unclear. What was sequenced was PBMCs. CDR3 in amino acids: CASSSRILDTQYF. The CDR3 DNA reads TGTGCCAGCAGCTCCAGGATTTTGGATACGCAGTATTTT.